The clone carrying this TCR beta chain came up a few times. TCRdb itself ran the 5' RACE reads through MiXCR, one entry per CDR3 protein. The sample has approximately 590,000 distinct CDR3 sequences, 9.5% to 10% seen once. This sample was included in a study of identical twins. The germline V gene has CDR1 LGHNA and CDR2 YSLEER. V was clipped by 8 bases and J by 3 bases, with 11 bases between them. The CDR3 consists of 13 residues. The sample was also linked to a second study, of yellow fever vaccine responses in identical twins.

Sequenced sample: PBMCs. This TCR was sampled from a woman aged 18 to 35 in good health. The chain employs TRBV4-3 and TRBJ2-1; no firm D call. The CDR3 reads CASPSEGYNEQFF. As DNA, the CDR3 is TGCGCCAGCCCCTCGGAAGGCTACAATGAGCAGTTCTTC.